The 22 T cell receptor beta chains below were found in one sample sequenced in a study of blood T cell repertoires in COVID-19. Using immunoSEQ multiplex PCR, the repertoire was profiled, and TCRdb retains in-frame clones only, with some absent. This table holds nearly 400,000 clones, under 90% found once. The sequenced sample consisted of PBMCs or T cells enriched from blood (not recorded which). The receptors were gathered from a woman in her thirties who had recovered from COVID-19.

V is TRBV27 and J is TRBJ2-7; the match to TRBD2 covers 8 bases. Germline loops: CDR1 MNHEY, CDR2 SMNVEV (reference sequence). With 3 bases clipped from V and 5 bases from J, the junction kept 9 bases outside the gene matches. This CDR3 is built from 15 residues. The CDR3 here is CASSFQAGDRNEQYF. The CDR3 DNA is TGTGCCAGCAGTTTCCAAGCGGGAGATAGAAACGAGCAGTACTTC.

The CDR3 region is CASSEVWAFGYEQYF. CDR3 bases: TGTGCCAGCAGTGAAGTTTGGGCATTTGGGTACGAGCAGTACTTC. V gene TRBV2 combines with J gene TRBJ2-7; no definite D call. Trimming shortened V by 1 base and J by 4 bases, and 14 bases separated the two germline ends. Per germline, CDR1 SNHLY and CDR2 FYNNEI. The length of the CDR3 is 15 residues.

This chain links TRBV5-6 with TRBJ2-7; 7 nucleotides agree with TRBD1. CDR1 is SGHDT, CDR2 YYEEEE, per germline. This CDR3 is built from 15 residues. Losses at the gene ends were 4 bases for V and 5 bases for J; bases not matched to a gene: 12. The CDR3: CASSQDGTAFHEQYF. The CDR3 bases are TGTGCCAGCAGCCAGGACGGGACAGCTTTCCACGAGCAGTACTTC.

This chain uses TRBV19 with TRBJ1-1; D not resolved. From germline, CDR1 is LNHDA and CDR2 SQIVND (reference sequence). The CDR3 contains 15 residues. With 3 bases removed from V and 1 base from J, the gap between germline ends came to 12 bases. CDR3 residues: CASSMVFGTNTEAFF. The CDR3 DNA follows: TGTGCCAGTAGTATGGTCTTCGGTACGAACACTGAAGCTTTCTTT.

The rearrangement links TRBV28 to TRBJ1-2, with D possibly matching TRBD1 (6 bases). Germline CDR1 MDHEN, CDR2 SYDVKM. CDR3 size: 11 residues. Trimming pared 8 bases from V and 8 bases from J, leaving 12 bases between. The CDR3 DNA reads TGTGCCAGCGGACAGAGGCGCGGCTACACCTTC. Amino acids: CASGQRRGYTF.

The gene calls are TRBV7-3 and TRBJ2-7, with a possible D match to TRBD1 (6 bases). Looked up from germline, CDR1 is SGHTA and CDR2 is FQGTGA. CDR3 length: 15 amino acids. V dropped 5 bases and J dropped 6 bases, with 20 bases sitting between them. CDR3 protein: CASSGTPGALSEQYF. CDR3 nucleotide sequence: TGTGCCAGCAGCGGGACCCCAGGGGCGCTGAGCGAGCAGTACTTC.

This clone was counted a few times. The chain links TRBV14 to TRBJ2-7; 10 nucleotides align to TRBD1. Germline assignment: CDR1 SGHDN and CDR2 FVKESK. CDR3 length equals 16 residues. V shed 1 base and J 3 bases; nucleotides not matched to a gene: 6. CDR3 protein: CASSQGQGALYYEQYF. The CDR3 DNA follows: TGTGCCAGCAGCCAAGGACAGGGGGCCTTGTACTACGAGCAGTACTTC.

V is TRBV7-3 and J is TRBJ1-1; 9 bases map to TRBD1. Germline V gene sequence: CDR1 SGHTA, CDR2 FQGTGA. J gave up 5 bases and V 5 bases, and 9 bases lay outside the gene matches. The CDR3 consists of 15 residues. The CDR3 protein is CASSLQGQGLTEAFF. In DNA, the CDR3 is TGTGCCAGCAGCCTACAGGGACAGGGTTTAACTGAAGCTTTCTTT.

This clone was counted between two and nine times. This chain joins TRBV13 and TRBJ2-1; 15 positions agree with TRBD2. The germline V gene has CDR1 PRHDT and CDR2 FYEKMQ (reference sequence). This CDR3 has 20 residues. With V trimmed by 5 bases and J by 7 bases, 18 bases remained unmatched. CDR3 sequence reads: CASSIYLRTSGRAVGNEQFF. The CDR3 DNA sequence: TGTGCCAGCAGCATTTACTTACGGACTAGCGGGAGGGCCGTGGGGAATGAGCAGTTCTTC.

The chain has TRBV4-1 and TRBJ1-1; 8 bases agree with TRBD1. Germline lookup yields CDR1 MGHRA and CDR2 YSYEKL. This CDR3 spans 17 amino acids. J was trimmed by 0 bases and V by 0 bases; bases with no gene match: 6. CDR3 residues: CASSQDGTGAMNTEAFF. In nucleotides, the CDR3 is TGCGCCAGCAGCCAAGATGGGACAGGTGCCATGAACACTGAAGCTTTCTTT.

V is TRBV4-1 and J is TRBJ2-4; D not resolved. The CDR3 consists of 17 residues. Germline CDR1 reads MGHRA; CDR2 reads YSYEKL. Trimming removed 0 bases from V and 8 bases from J, with 20 bases in between. The CDR3 is CASSQELFVTLAHIQYF. For the CDR3, the DNA is TGCGCCAGCAGCCAAGAGCTCTTCGTCACCCTGGCCCACATTCAGTACTTC.

This clone has only one observation. Other DNA sequences in this sample translate to the same CDR3. The CDR3: CASSLIPAGELFF. The CDR3 DNA is TGTGCCAGCAGTTTAATTCCTGCCGGGGAGCTGTTTTTT. V gene TRBV12-3 or TRBV12-4 combines with J gene TRBJ2-2; D is unresolved. This CDR3 has 13 residues. Trimming removed 2 bases from V and 6 bases from J, with 7 bases in between.

A few counts support this clone. V usage is TRBV18 and J usage is TRBJ2-3, with 9 bases matching TRBD1. The CDR3 runs to 16 residues. The germline gives CDR1 KGHSH, CDR2 LQKENI. V shed 1 base, J shed 3 bases, and the junction held 5 bases outside the gene matches. In nucleotides, the CDR3 is TGTGCCAGCTCACCACTAGGACAGGGGACGACAGATACGCAGTATTTT. As protein: CASSPLGQGTTDTQYF.

Concerning this clone: Other nucleotide sequences from this sample produce the same CDR3. The rearrangement links TRBV7-9 to TRBJ1-6; D is possibly TRBD1 (6 bases). This CDR3 contains 14 residues. V dropped 5 bases and J dropped 6 bases, with 11 bases sitting between them. Looked up from germline, CDR1 is SEHNR and CDR2 is FQNEAQ (reference sequence). CDR3 in amino acids: CASSLRDINSPLHF. The CDR3, as DNA: TGTGCCAGCAGCCTCCGGGACATTAATTCACCCCTCCACTTT.

The chain employs TRBV7-8 and TRBJ2-3; 16 bases map to TRBD2. The CDR3 length is 20 residues. The V and J ends lost 5 bases and 0 bases, in that order; junction bases with no gene match: 11. Germline CDR1 SGHVS, CDR2 FQNEAQ. The CDR3 bases are TGTGCCAGCAGCCCACCTCCGGGACTAGCGGGAGGGGGGAGCACAGATACGCAGTATTTT. Its protein is CASSPPPGLAGGGSTDTQYF.

The count of this clone is one. The chain joins TRBV3-1 (or the pseudogene TRBV3-2) to TRBJ1-4; 8 bases agree with TRBD1. CDR3 length: 15 residues. V lost 5 bases, J lost 4 bases, and 6 bases stayed unmatched. CDR1 and CDR2 from the germline V gene are LGHDT and YNNKEL (reference sequence). For the CDR3, the DNA is TGTGCCAGCAGCTTCACCGGGACAGGTAATGAAAAACTGTTTTTT. Translating it yields CASSFTGTGNEKLFF.

This chain connects TRBV30 to TRBJ1-6, with D perhaps matching TRBD1 (5 bases). In germline, CDR1 is GTSNPN, CDR2 SVGIG (reference sequence). Between the trimmed V and J ends, which lost 2 bases and 14 bases, there was a span of 19 bases. CDR3 length: 14 residues. The CDR3 bases are TGTGCCTGGAGTTCCGGGACCTCCGGGGGGTCCCTCCACTTT. This encodes CAWSSGTSGGSLHF. The full variable domain, completed using reference TRBV30 and TRBJ1-6, is SQTIHQWPATLVQPVGSPLSLECTVEGTSNPNLYWYRQAAGRGLQLLFYSVGIGQISSEVPQNLSASRPQDRQFILSSKKLLLSDSGFYLCAWSSGTSGGSLHFGNGTRLTVT.

The V gene is TRBV27, the J gene TRBJ2-7; 11 bases align to TRBD2. The CDR3 consists of 15 residues. V shed 5 bases, J shed 3 bases, and the junction held 6 bases outside the gene matches. From germline, CDR1 is MNHEY and CDR2 SMNVEV (reference sequence). DNA for the CDR3: TGTGCCAGCAGTCCCATGACTAGCGGGATCTACGAGCAGTACTTC. As protein: CASSPMTSGIYEQYF.

V and J are TRBV28 and TRBJ1-6; TRBD1 matches at 7 bases. CDR3 length equals 16 residues. The J segment lost 6 bases and the V segment lost 6 bases, leaving 11 bases of the junction unmatched. Germline V gives CDR1 MDHEN, CDR2 SYDVKM. CDR3: CASRPQQGFPNSPLHF. The CDR3 DNA reads TGTGCCAGCAGACCTCAACAGGGGTTCCCTAATTCACCCCTCCACTTT.

This clone occurred a few times. This sequence joins TRBV4-3 and TRBJ2-2; 8 nucleotides line up with TRBD2. Looked up from germline, CDR1 is LGHNA and CDR2 is YSLEER. The CDR3 is 16 amino acids. The ends lost 0 bases at V and 4 bases at J; junction bases unmatched: 4. The CDR3 loop reads CASSQERTSFTGELFF. CDR3 nucleotide sequence: TGCGCCAGCAGCCAAGAGAGGACTAGCTTCACCGGGGAGCTGTTTTTT.

The gene calls are TRBV5-1 and TRBJ2-2; a possible D gene is TRBD1 (5 bases). The CDR3 covers 15 residues. Per germline, CDR1 SGHRS and CDR2 YFSETQ. Trimming took off 2 bases at V and 2 bases at J, with 10 bases between the two ends. The CDR3 sequence is CASSFAQGNTGELFF. The CDR3 coding sequence is TGCGCCAGCAGCTTCGCCCAGGGTAACACCGGGGAGCTGTTTTTT. The full variable domain, with the rest looked up from reference TRBV5-1 and TRBJ2-2, is KAGVTQTPRYLIKTRGQQVTLSCSPISGHRSVSWYQQTPGQGLQFLFEYFSETQRNKGNFPGRFSGRQFSNSRSEMNVSTLELGDSALYLCASSFAQGNTGELFFGEGSRLTVL.

The chain links TRBV4-2 to TRBJ1-4, with D unclear. This CDR3 region has 15 residues. Germline CDR1 and CDR2: LGHNA and YNFKEQ. Trimming took off 4 bases at V and 3 bases at J, with 12 bases between the two ends. The CDR3 coding sequence is TGTGCCAGCAGCCCCCCGGGGATGTCTAATGAAAAACTGTTTTTT. Its protein product is CASSPPGMSNEKLFF.